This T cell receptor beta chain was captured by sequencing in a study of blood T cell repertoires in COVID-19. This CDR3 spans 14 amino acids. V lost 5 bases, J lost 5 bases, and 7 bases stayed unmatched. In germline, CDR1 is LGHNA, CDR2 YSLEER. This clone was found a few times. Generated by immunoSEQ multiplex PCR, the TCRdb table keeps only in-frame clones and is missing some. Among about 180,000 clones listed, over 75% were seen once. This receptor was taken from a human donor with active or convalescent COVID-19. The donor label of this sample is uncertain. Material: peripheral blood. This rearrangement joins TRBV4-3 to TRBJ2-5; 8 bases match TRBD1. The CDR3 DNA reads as TGCGCCAGCAGCACCCAGGACAGGGCGGAGACCCAGTACTTC. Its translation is CASSTQDRAETQYF.